This T cell receptor (beta chain) was identified during a study of blood T cell repertoires in COVID-19. Study overall: Researchers got acute and convalescent COVID-19 samples from the United States, Italy and Spain. T cells, B-cell-depleted T cells, or PBMCs provided the cDNA or gDNA that served as material.

The CDR3 covers 18 residues. V lost 11 bases and J lost 0, with 28 bases in between. Original handling: Reference gene primers were amplified, and this amplification served to estimate nucleated cell counts. Some clones are missing from TCRdb's copy, which holds only in-frame ones; the method was immunoSEQ multiplex PCR. D and trimming were read from the DNA, whereas the V and J calls and clone size are those reported in that table. The sample lists about 140,000 clones, 82% seen once, with less than 5% in the top ten. This chain links TRBV6-7 with TRBJ1-2, with no clear D. TRBV6-7 is labeled an ORF, and its function is uncertain. Material for sequencing was peripheral blood. The sequence was collected from a woman at least 80 years old with acute or convalescent COVID-19. The CDR3: CAQGPGWGELLANYGYTF. DNA for the CDR3: TGTGCCCAAGGTCCGGGCTGGGGAGAATTACTAGCTAACTATGGCTACACCTTC.